This TCR beta chain was sequenced for a study of Graves' ophthalmopathy and Graves' hyperthyroidism. RNA transcripts served as template for amplifying TCR beta CDR3 sequences. HTBI-primed RT-PCR formed the first round, and a multiplex PCR formed the second. TCRdb itself ran the multiplex PCR reads through MiXCR, one entry per CDR3 protein. Among roughly 1.1 million distinct CDR3 sequences listed, about 38% were seen once. General study findings and limits: In blood appeared most of the expanded thyroid clonotypes whose frequency exceeded 0.001. With a specificity of roughly 72% and a sensitivity of just under 71%, the model predicted ophthalmopathy progression.

Regarding this clonotype: Its target is not known. Compared with germline, one end of the junction differs, possibly owing to a read error.

CDR3 length: 15 amino acids. Germline values: CDR1 ENHRY, CDR2 SYGVKD. What was sequenced was peripheral blood or thyroid tissue (not recorded which). This TCR derives from an adult man with Graves' hyperthyroidism. The chain joins TRBV10-3 to TRBJ2-7; the D gene could be TRBD1 or TRBD2 (5 bases each). CDR3 coding DNA: TGTGCCAGCAGTTACTCCCGGGACGTCTCCTACGAGCAGTACTTC. This translates into CASSYSRDVSYEQYF.